This record looks at one T cell receptor beta chain sequence and its context. Its antigen is as yet unknown. V dropped 7 bases and J dropped 0; count of bases not matched to a gene: 11. The CDR3 contains 18 residues. With random hexamers, reverse transcription was performed on roughly 0.5 to 1 ug of RNA. The amplification used immunoSEQ multiplex PCR on TCR beta CDR3; it spanned 54 Vbeta and 13 Jbeta. Each CDR3 protein is one row after TCRdb ran MiXCR on the immunoSEQ multiplex PCR reads. The sample holds about 180,000 distinct CDR3 sequences; 94% are singletons and the top ten take 0.12%. This sample was included in a study of CD8 T cells in Susac syndrome. Whole-study results and caveats: Repertoires of Susac syndrome CD4+ T cells lacked clonal expansion.

CD8+ and CD4+ T cells from blood underwent TCR beta sequencing. This chain links TRBV12-3 or TRBV12-4 with TRBJ2-1, with 11 bases aligning to TRBD2. The material sequenced was CD4+ T cells from PBMCs. The clonotype comes from a human donor with Susac syndrome. The CDR3 DNA reads TGTGCCAGCAATTCCCTAGCGGGGGGTACTCTCTCCTACAATGAGCAGTTCTTC. Translating gives CASNSLAGGTLSYNEQFF.